The clone carrying this TCR beta chain was counted a few times. The antigen remains unidentified. These data originate in a study of T cell repertoires in cytomegalovirus infection. TCRdb reanalysed the reads using MiXCR and keeps one entry per CDR3 protein. Of around 130,000 distinct CDR3 sequences listed, roughly a quarter were seen once; the top ten hold around 32%. Per germline, CDR1 LGHNA and CDR2 YNFKEQ. The V end lost 1 base, the J end lost 8 bases, and 11 bases lay between the germline ends. There are 14 residues in the CDR3. The source material was PBMCs, sequenced either directly or after in vitro stimulation (not recorded which). V and J are TRBV4-2 and TRBJ1-4; D uncertain. The receptor's source is a human donor in good health (CMV status not recorded). Some clones in this sample may be carry-over from other donors' samples. The CDR3 DNA is TGTGCCAGCAGCCAAGGCCAAGGGAAGGAAAAACTGTTTTTT. This gives the protein CASSQGQGKEKLFF.